The 22 T cell receptor beta chains presented below share a single source sample, sequenced in a study of metastatic and nonmetastatic thyroid tumors. Via MiXCR, TCRdb re-called the PCR reads. The data hold roughly 36,000 clones, with roughly a quarter observed a single time. All patients were untreated before thyroid surgery. Sequenced material: blood. The receptors stem from a female donor with papillary thyroid cancer or a benign thyroid nodule (not recorded which). Some clones in this sample may be carry-over from other donors' samples.

In the case of this clone: It may be a read error: a sequence one base away is much more abundant. The J gene is TRBJ2-3, the V gene TRBV5-4; no clear D gene. Trimming shortened V by 3 bases and J by 2 bases, and 13 bases separated the two germline ends. Germline CDR1 and CDR2: SGHNT and YYREEE (reference sequence). The CDR3 consists of 15 residues. CDR3 bases: TGTGCCAGCAGCTCGACCCGGCACATCACAGATACGCAGTATTTT. As protein: CASSSTRHITDTQYF.

This clone showed up many times. The chain is built from TRBV29-1 and TRBJ2-3, with a tentative D call TRBD2 (5 bases). Germline-derived CDR1 and CDR2 are SQVTM and ANQGSEA. V lost 3 bases to trimming and J lost 8 bases, with 12 bases between them. There are 12 residues in the CDR3. CDR3 sequence reads: CSVERSGSTQYF. Written as DNA, the CDR3 is TGCAGCGTTGAGAGGTCGGGGTCTACGCAGTATTTT.

This clone has at least ten counts. The chain employs TRBV11-3 and TRBJ2-2, with 14 nucleotides matching TRBD2. Trimming cost V 5 bases and J 7 bases; bases outside gene matches: 6. This CDR3 has 16 residues. CDR1 SGHNT and CDR2 YENEEA come from the germline V gene. CDR3: CASSPGTSGSGGELFF. As DNA, the CDR3 is TGTGCCAGCAGCCCCGGGACTAGCGGGAGTGGCGGGGAGCTGTTTTTT.

Many counts were recorded for this clone. The chain joins TRBV28 to TRBJ1-1; 9 bases align to TRBD1. The CDR3 is 15 residues long. The V segment lost 6 bases and the J segment 3 bases; nucleotides outside the gene matches: 8. Germline V gene lookup returns CDR1 MDHEN and CDR2 SYDVKM. The CDR3 sequence is CASSVQGAGHTEAFF. The CDR3 bases are TGTGCCAGCAGCGTACAGGGGGCAGGGCACACTGAAGCTTTCTTT.

This clone was seen ten or more times. The chain has TRBV20-1 and TRBJ2-7, with 10 bases that match TRBD1. J was trimmed by 0 bases and V by 4 bases; bases with no gene match: 12. CDR1 is DFQATT, CDR2 SNEGSKA, per germline (reference sequence). This CDR3 contains 17 residues. This CDR3 reads CSAMGGQGYTLSYEQYF. CDR3 bases: TGCAGTGCTATGGGGGGACAGGGGTACACCCTCTCCTACGAGCAGTACTTC.

This clone is classed as medium-sized. The chain employs TRBV6-1 and TRBJ2-3; D is unresolved. V was cut by 2 bases and J by 4 bases, with 10 bases left in between. Looked up from germline, CDR1 is MNHNS and CDR2 is SASEGT. The CDR3 is made up of 14 amino acids. CDR3: CASSESELPDTQYF. Written as DNA, the CDR3 is TGTGCCAGCAGTGAAAGCGAATTGCCAGATACGCAGTATTTT.

Ten or more counts support this clone. The chain links TRBV5-4 to TRBJ2-2, with TRBD1 matching 7 bases. V lost 3 bases and J lost 0; bases outside the gene matches: 5. Looked up from germline, CDR1 is SGHNT and CDR2 is YYREEE (reference sequence). CDR3 length equals 16 residues. In nucleotides, the CDR3 is TGTGCCAGCAGCTCGCCGGACAGGACGAACACCGGGGAGCTGTTTTTT. It is translated as CASSSPDRTNTGELFF.

This clone was counted ten times or more. The CDR3 region is CASSQHAGGINEQYF. The CDR3 nucleotides are TGTGCCAGCAGCCAACACGCAGGGGGTATCAACGAGCAGTACTTC. This chain links TRBV7-9 with TRBJ2-7; TRBD1 aligns across 7 bases. CDR1 is SEHNR, CDR2 FQNEAQ, per germline (reference sequence). This CDR3 comprises 15 residues. The J segment lost 5 bases and the V segment lost 5 bases, leaving 12 bases of the junction unmatched.

This chain links TRBV28 with TRBJ1-5, with TRBD1 as a possible D gene (6 bases). V lost 6 bases and J 11 bases, leaving 14 bases between the germline ends. Germline V gene sequence: CDR1 MDHEN, CDR2 SYDVKM. The CDR3 is 12 amino acids. CDR3 sequence (DNA): TGTGCCAGCAGCCGGGGGGCAATCGCCCAGCATTTT. Translated: CASSRGAIAQHF. Combining the CDR3 with reference TRBV28 and TRBJ1-5 gives the whole variable domain DVKVTQSSRYLVKRTGEKVFLECVQDMDHENMFWYRQDPGLGLRLIYFSYDVKMKEKGDIPEGYSVSREKKERFSLILESASTNQTSMYLCASSRGAIAQHFGDGTRLSIL.

This clone has a handful of counts. One junction end disagrees with the germline gene, perhaps due to a read error. This chain's CDR3 is CASSEGHGGEQFF. DNA of the CDR3: TGCGCCAGTAGTGAGGGACATGGGGGTGAGCAGTTCTTC. This chain links TRBV10-1 with TRBJ2-1; tentatively, D is TRBD1 (6 bases). CDR1 and CDR2 (germline): WNHNN, SYGVQD (reference sequence). CDR3 size: 13 residues.

This clone appeared a single time. V usage is TRBV5-1 and J usage is TRBJ2-4, with a possible D match to TRBD1 (6 bases). This CDR3 spans 16 amino acids. Trimming pared 6 bases from V and 0 bases from J, leaving 16 bases between. Germline CDR1 reads SGHRS; CDR2 reads YFSETQ. CDR3 sequence reads: CASISGTGIAKNIQYF. In nucleotides, the CDR3 is TGCGCCAGCATCTCCGGTACAGGGATAGCCAAAAACATTCAGTACTTC.

A word on this clone: A much more abundant neighbour one base away suggests this may be a read error. Other DNA sequences in this sample translate to the same CDR3. The chain carries TRBV9 and TRBJ2-4; D call uncertain. Germline CDR1 is SGDLS and CDR2 is YYNGEE. With 2 bases removed from V and 9 bases from J, the gap between germline ends came to 12 bases. This CDR3 spans 13 amino acids. The CDR3 coding sequence is TGTGCCAGCAGCGTCACCCAAGGAAGCATTCAGTACTTC. Its translation: CASSVTQGSIQYF.

This clone has ten or more counts. Other nucleotide sequences from this sample produce the same CDR3. The chain links TRBV15 to TRBJ1-1; the D gene is possibly TRBD1 (5 bases). The CDR3 has 14 amino acids. The germline gives CDR1 LNHNV, CDR2 YYDKDF (reference sequence). Trimming left V 1 base short and J 4 bases short, with 10 bases between. The chain's CDR3 is CATSRGGGGTEAFF. CDR3 nucleotides: TGTGCCACCAGCAGAGGGGGGGGTGGCACTGAAGCTTTCTTT.

The chain recombines TRBV3-1 with TRBJ2-1; D remains unclear. From germline, CDR1 is LGHDT and CDR2 YNNKEL (reference sequence). V lost 4 bases and J 2 bases, leaving 15 bases between the germline ends. The CDR3 sequence is 16 residues long. The CDR3 nucleotides read TGTGCCAGCAGCCTGGATGCTGTGGTAGCCTACAATGAGCAGTTCTTC. Encoded protein: CASSLDAVVAYNEQFF.

The rearrangement joins TRBV20-1 to TRBJ2-3; TRBD2 aligns across 9 bases. After removal of 6 bases from V and 0 bases from J, the junction contained 13 bases not matched to a gene. CDR1 DFQATT and CDR2 SNEGSKA come from the germline V gene (reference sequence). The CDR3 is 17 amino acids. The CDR3 nucleotides read TGCAGTGCATCTCCCCCCCGGCTAGCGGGGAGCACAGATACGCAGTATTTT. Protein sequence: CSASPPRLAGSTDTQYF.

This clone has just a few counts. J is TRBJ2-7 and V is TRBV5-8; possibly TRBD2 for D (6 bases). V was cut by 1 base and J by 4 bases, with 12 bases left in between. The germline gives CDR1 SGHTS, CDR2 YDEGEE. This CDR3 comprises 14 residues. The CDR3 DNA sequence: TGTGCCAGCAGCTTGACGGGTGGGGGGTACGAGCAGTACTTC. Translation gives CASSLTGGGYEQYF.

This clone appeared a few times. Its ends do not fully match the called genes, so a read error is possible. Additional DNA sequences in this sample encode the identical CDR3. The chain uses TRBV20-1 and TRBJ2-3, with D perhaps matching TRBD1 or TRBD2 (6 bases each). The CDR3 extends over 17 amino acids. Germline CDR1 is DFQATT and CDR2 is SNEGSKA (reference sequence). Here the CDR3 reads CSARPPGAGPHSDTQYF. CDR3 DNA sequence: TGCAGTGCTAGACCCCCGGGGGCTGGACCACACTCAGATACTCAGTATTTT.

This clone has a handful of counts. As the CDR3 is not closed by the conserved phenylalanine or tryptophan, this likely results from a read error. The rearrangement uses TRBV27 and TRBJ2-5; D call uncertain. The CDR3 is made up of 15 amino acids. The V and J ends lost 4 bases and 3 bases respectively, with 15 bases between them. Germline assignment: CDR1 MNHEY and CDR2 SMNVEV (reference sequence). CDR3 sequence (DNA): TGTGCCAGCAGTTCGATGACGGCTTACAAAGAGACCCAGTACCTC. Translating it yields CASSSMTAYKETQYL.

Worth noting for this clone: This sequence may be a read error, since a much larger clone differs from it by one base. The rearrangement uses TRBV20-1 and TRBJ2-7; possibly TRBD1 or TRBD2 for D (5 bases each). This CDR3 region has 11 residues. Germline values: CDR1 DFQATT, CDR2 SNEGSKA (reference sequence). The CDR3 here is CIWGRSYEQYF. The CDR3 DNA is TGCATTTGGGGGAGATCCTACGAGCAGTACTTC.

This clone rates as medium-sized. This chain connects TRBV6-1 to TRBJ2-7; D not certain. The CDR3 is made up of 14 amino acids. V dropped 0 bases and J dropped 0 bases, with 6 bases sitting between them. Germline lookup yields CDR1 MNHNS and CDR2 SASEGT. The CDR3 is CASSEAESSYEQYF. CDR3 DNA: TGTGCCAGCAGTGAAGCGGAGAGCTCCTACGAGCAGTACTTC.

This clone was seen many times. In the same sample, other DNA sequences code for this CDR3. V and J are TRBV2 and TRBJ2-1; D gene ambiguous. From germline, CDR1 is SNHLY and CDR2 FYNNEI. The CDR3 runs 13 residues. Trimming removed 8 bases from V and 9 bases from J, with 17 bases in between. The CDR3 sequence is CASLLVPAGEQFF. CDR3 in DNA: TGTGCCAGCCTCCTCGTCCCTGCTGGTGAGCAGTTCTTC. Filled out from reference TRBV2 and TRBJ2-1, the complete variable domain reads EPEVTQTPSHQVTQMGQEVILRCVPISNHLYFYWYRQILGQKVEFLVSFYNNEISEKSEIFDDQFSVERPDGSNFTLKIRSTKLEDSAMYFCASLLVPAGEQFFGPGTRLTVL.

The chain uses TRBV7-3 and TRBJ2-1; 13 nucleotides align to TRBD2. Germline V gene lookup returns CDR1 SGHTA and CDR2 FQGTGA. The CDR3 covers 19 residues. Germline trimming cut 0 bases from V and 0 bases from J; bases unmatched to any gene: 5. The CDR3 nucleotides read TGTGCCAGCAGCTTAACACTAGCGGGAGGGCGGAGCTCCTACAATGAGCAGTTCTTC. Encoded protein: CASSLTLAGGRSSYNEQFF.